These 8 T cell receptor beta chains originate from one sample sequenced in a study of metastatic and nonmetastatic thyroid tumors. MiXCR was used by TCRdb to re-call the PCR reads. This table has around 34,000 clones, about a sixth appearing once. Every patient was untreated before thyroid surgery. The sequenced sample was blood. These receptors all come from a female donor with papillary thyroid cancer or a benign thyroid nodule (not recorded which). Some clones in this sample may be carry-over from other donors' samples.

The rearrangement joins TRBV27 to TRBJ2-7; 7 bases align to TRBD1. Germline V lookup: CDR1 MNHEY, CDR2 SMNVEV (reference sequence). The CDR3 is made up of 15 amino acids. V dropped 6 bases and J dropped 2; count of bases not matched to a gene: 10. The DNA for the CDR3 is TGTGCCAGCAGCTCGCGGACAGGCCTCACCTACGAGCAGTACTTC. This translates into CASSSRTGLTYEQYF.

This sequence joins TRBV6-2 or TRBV6-3 and TRBJ2-7; 8 bases fit TRBD2. The CDR3 sequence is 17 residues long. V dropped 8 bases and J dropped 0; count of bases not matched to a gene: 15. Germline V gives CDR1 MNHEY, CDR2 SVGEGT. The CDR3 is CASQKTYSGSRSYEQYF. The CDR3 DNA sequence: TGTGCCAGCCAGAAAACTTACAGCGGGAGTCGCTCCTACGAGCAGTACTTC.

The table lists this clone with many counts. Distinct nucleotide sequences in the sample also encode this CDR3. V is TRBV20-1 and J is TRBJ2-3, with D perhaps given as TRBD1 or TRBD2 (5 bases each). Trimming took 5 bases from V and 1 from J, leaving 16 bases between them. Germline values: CDR1 DFQATT, CDR2 SNEGSKA (reference sequence). This CDR3 region has 15 residues. CDR3: CSAPPRDRRTDTQYF. The DNA for the CDR3 is TGCAGTGCTCCCCCCCGGGACCGACGCACAGATACGCAGTATTTT.

The table lists this clone with many counts. This chain joins TRBV20-1 and TRBJ2-2, with 10 bases aligning to TRBD2. CDR1 is DFQATT, CDR2 SNEGSKA, per germline (reference sequence). The trim removed 6 bases at V and 1 base at J, leaving 2 bases unmatched. The CDR3 loop spans 14 amino acids. CDR3 protein: CSARTSGNTGELFF. In nucleotides, the CDR3 is TGCAGTGCAAGGACTAGCGGGAACACCGGGGAGCTGTTTTTT.

This chain joins TRBV11-2 and TRBJ2-1; TRBD1 or TRBD2 may be the D gene (6 bases each). The germline V gene encodes CDR1 SGHAT and CDR2 FQNNGV. The germline V and J ends were trimmed by 4 bases and 9 bases, with 22 bases remaining between them. The CDR3 totals 16 residues. CDR3 region: CASSSQTGLPTGEQFF. The CDR3 bases are TGTGCCAGCAGCTCGCAGACGGGACTGCCGACAGGTGAGCAGTTCTTC.

The sample holds many counts of this clone. Other DNA sequences in the sample encode the same CDR3. J is TRBJ2-1 and V is TRBV7-2; TRBD2 is a possible D gene (6 bases). CDR3 length: 16 residues. CDR1 is SGHTA and CDR2 is FQGNSA in the germline V gene. Trimming left V 0 bases short and J 6 bases short, with 15 bases between. CDR3 sequence reads: CASSLAGTGVSNEQFF. The CDR3 region has the DNA TGTGCCAGCAGCTTAGCAGGGACGGGGGTTTCCAATGAGCAGTTCTTC.

This clone was observed many times. J is TRBJ2-3 and V is TRBV20-1; TRBD2 matches at 8 bases. The germline gives CDR1 DFQATT, CDR2 SNEGSKA (reference sequence). V lost 5 bases to trimming and J lost 2 bases; unmatched junction nucleotides: 12. The CDR3 spans 16 residues. CDR3 nucleotides: TGCAGTGCTGGCGTGAGGGCGGGAGGCTACACAGATACGCAGTATTTT. This gives the protein CSAGVRAGGYTDTQYF.

The CDR3 sequence is CASSEGGSLGETQYF. DNA of the CDR3: TGTGCCAGCTCCGAGGGGGGATCCCTCGGGGAGACCCAGTACTTC. The V gene is TRBV4-2, the J gene TRBJ2-5, with D tentatively TRBD1 or TRBD2 (6 bases each). With 8 bases removed from V and 5 bases from J, the gap between germline ends came to 21 bases. CDR1 and CDR2 from the germline V gene are LGHNA and YNFKEQ. The CDR3 runs to 15 residues.